Following are 7 T cell receptor beta chains from one sample sequenced in a study of blood T cells in healthy people across ages. The use of a sample-barcoded 5' primer and a J-beta primer mix characterized a second PCR of about 6 to 12 cycles. In TCRdb, the 5' RACE reads were re-called with MiXCR into one record per CDR3 protein. The profile shows around 500,000 distinct CDR3 sequences, about 27% of them singletons. These sequences were also reported in another study, on T cells of mothers and their children.

Sequences were obtained from blood. Receptor source: a boy aged 2 to 10 in good health.

V is TRBV5-1 and J is TRBJ2-1; a weak D match, TRBD1 (6 bases). V was trimmed by 4 bases and J by 0 bases, leaving 20 bases between them. This CDR3 is built from 18 residues. Germline CDR1 reads SGHRS; CDR2 reads YFSETQ. In DNA, the CDR3 is TGCGCCAGCAGCCCCTGGGGGCTCCCAGTAAGCTCCTACAATGAGCAGTTCTTC. It codes for CASSPWGLPVSSYNEQFF.

This clonotype was recorded a few times. The chain couples TRBV2 to TRBJ1-3; D is undetermined. Germline V lookup: CDR1 SNHLY, CDR2 FYNNEI. The CDR3 contains 11 residues. Trimming removed 4 bases at V and 5 bases at J, with 3 bases between. The DNA of the CDR3 is TGTGCCAGCAGTGGGAGAAACACCATATATTTT. Amino acid sequence: CASSGRNTIYF.

This clonotype was observed a single time. The chain combines TRBV5-5 with TRBJ2-7; D may correspond to TRBD1 or TRBD2 (5 bases each). Germline V gene data show CDR1 as SGHKS and CDR2 as YYEKEE (reference sequence). Between the trimmed V and J ends, which lost 3 bases and 2 bases, there was a span of 15 bases. This CDR3 contains 15 residues. CDR3 region: CASSSAQVGPYEQYF. CDR3 nucleotides: TGTGCCAGCAGCTCGGCGCAGGTGGGACCCTACGAGCAGTACTTC. Using reference TRBV5-5 and TRBJ2-7 for the parts outside the CDR3, the full variable domain is DAGVTQSPTHLIKTRGQQVTLRCSPISGHKSVSWYQQVLGQGPQFIFQYYEKEERGRGNFPDRFSARQFPNYSSELNVNALLLGDSALYLCASSSAQVGPYEQYFGPGTRLTVT.

The chain carries TRBV7-9 and TRBJ2-2; no reliable D call. The V end lost 4 bases, the J end lost 6 bases, and 12 bases lay between the germline ends. Germline CDR1 and CDR2: SEHNR and FQNEAQ (reference sequence). The CDR3 spans 14 residues. The DNA of the CDR3 is TGTGCCAGCAGCTCACCCTACGTCCCCGGGGAGCTGTTTTTT. Residues: CASSSPYVPGELFF.

This sequence joins TRBV20-1 and TRBJ2-1; the D gene is possibly TRBD1 (6 bases). Germline values: CDR1 DFQATT, CDR2 SNEGSKA (reference sequence). V gave up 6 bases and J gave up 4 bases, with 13 bases separating them. The CDR3 has 13 amino acids. The CDR3 protein is CSAHRDRYNEQFF. The CDR3 DNA reads TGCAGTGCACACAGGGACCGATACAATGAGCAGTTCTTC.

This clonotype turned up a few times. The genes are TRBV2 and TRBJ1-4; D perhaps matches TRBD1 (5 bases). Germline CDR1 SNHLY, CDR2 FYNNEI. Trimming pared 3 bases from V and 7 bases from J, leaving 12 bases between. This CDR3 region has 14 residues. The CDR3 reads CASSEQGLGEKLFF. The CDR3 nucleotides are TGTGCCAGCAGTGAGCAGGGCCTTGGTGAAAAACTGTTTTTT.

This clonotype was counted only a few times. The chain is built from TRBV20-1 and TRBJ2-5; D is ambiguous. TRBJ2-1 matches the DNA end more closely, so the J call is doubtful. Germline assignment: CDR1 DFQATT and CDR2 SNEGSKA (reference sequence). The CDR3 has 15 amino acids. This CDR3 is CSARERARAYNEQFF. As DNA, the CDR3 is TGCAGTGCTAGAGAACGAGCGAGAGCCTACAATGAGCAGTTCTTC.